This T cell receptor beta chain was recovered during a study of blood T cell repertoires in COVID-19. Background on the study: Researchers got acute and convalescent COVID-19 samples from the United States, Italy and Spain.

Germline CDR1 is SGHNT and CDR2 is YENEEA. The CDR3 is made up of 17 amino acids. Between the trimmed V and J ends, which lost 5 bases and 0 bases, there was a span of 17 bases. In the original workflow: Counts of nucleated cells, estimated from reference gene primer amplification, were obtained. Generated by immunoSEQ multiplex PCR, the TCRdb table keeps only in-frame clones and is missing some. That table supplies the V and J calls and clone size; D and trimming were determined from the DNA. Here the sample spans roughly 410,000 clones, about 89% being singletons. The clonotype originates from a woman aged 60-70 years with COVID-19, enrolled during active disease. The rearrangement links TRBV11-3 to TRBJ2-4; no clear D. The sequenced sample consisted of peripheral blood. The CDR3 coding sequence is TGTGCCAGCAGCCCCCCGGCCCAGGCAGAAGCCAAAAACATTCAGTACTTC. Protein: CASSPPAQAEAKNIQYF.